These T cell receptor beta chains were read from a single sample in a study of blood T cells in healthy people across ages. TCRdb redid the calling of the 5' RACE reads with MiXCR, one entry per CDR3 protein. The repertoire holds fewer than 700,000 distinct CDR3 sequences, with around two fifths as singletons. The material sequenced was blood. The receptors here all came from a man older than 75 in good health. Each CDR3 is given with its conserved first and last residue. The D gene is left open where the match is weak. Size tells how often a clone was seen (once, few, many) or the class of an expanded clone, and some rows leave it out.

D	size	V	J	DNA	CDR3
TRBD1	many	TRBV11-3	TRBJ2-1	TGTGCCAGCAGCCCCAGCTCGGGAAGGGGGCGCGGTAATGAGCAGTTCTTC	CASSPSSGRGRGNEQFF
TRBD2	NA	TRBV7-2	TRBJ2-2	TGTGCCAGCATTCTAGCGGGGGGGCCCGGGGAGCTGTTTTTT	CASILAGGPGELFF
NA	few	TRBV6-6	TRBJ2-5	TGTGCCAGCAGTCCGACATGGGCCCAAGAGACCCAGTACTTC	CASSPTWAQETQYF
NA	NA	TRBV7-2	TRBJ2-7	TGTGCCAGCAGCTTAGTGCGGACAGTGTTCCCCTACGAGCAGTACTTC	CASSLVRTVFPYEQYF
TRBD2	many	TRBV9	TRBJ2-5	TGTGCCAGCAGCGTAACTAGCGGGAGAGAGACCCAGTACTTC	CASSVTSGRETQYF
NA	many	TRBV29-1	TRBJ2-3	TGCAGCGTTGCTGTTCGGAGTGACACAGATACGCAGTATTTT	CSVAVRSDTDTQYF
TRBD2	NA	TRBV7-2	TRBJ2-1	TGTGCCAGCAGCTCCCAGGCGGGGGGTCCCTACAATGAGCAGTTCTTC	CASSSQAGGPYNEQFF
NA	NA	TRBV10-1	TRBJ2-3	TGCGCCGGCAGCGCGGGAAGGGGGCAACGCACAGATACGCAGTATTTT	CAGSAGRGQRTDTQYF
TRBD2	NA	TRBV6-2/TRBV6-3	TRBJ2-3	TGTGCCAGCAGCGACCCTAGCGGGGGGGCCACAGATACGCAGTATTTT	CASSDPSGGATDTQYF
TRBD1	NA	TRBV6-5	TRBJ1-5	TGTGCCAGCAGCCCACGACGGGACAGGTCCCAGCCCCGGCATTTT	CASSPRRDRSQPRHF
TRBD1	NA	TRBV20-1	TRBJ1-1	TGCAGTGCTGAACCAGGGGGCGAGAACACTGAAGCTTTCTTT	CSAEPGGENTEAFF
TRBD2	many	TRBV12-3/TRBV12-4	TRBJ2-1	TGTGCCAGCAGGCCTCGACTAGCGGGAGTGCACAATGAGCAGTTCTTC	CASRPRLAGVHNEQFF
NA	NA	TRBV6-5	TRBJ2-1	TGTGCCAGCAGTTACTCGACTAGTAATGAGCAGTTCTTC	CASSYSTSNEQFF
NA	many	TRBV29-1	TRBJ2-1	TGCAGCGTTGCCCCCAAACTAGGGAGCTCCTACAATGAGCAGTTCTTC	CSVAPKLGSSYNEQFF